This section outlines one T cell receptor beta chain sequence together with its context. Antigen unknown. This record belongs to a study of identical twins. Overall study results and limits: Models underestimated how often monozygotic twins shared out-of-frame TCR alpha. There were fewer insertions in abundant cord blood beta clonotypes, but memory repertoires showed no such pattern.

Germline V gene data show CDR1 as SGHVS and CDR2 as FNYEAQ. This CDR3 contains 16 residues. V lost 5 bases, J lost 5 bases, and 15 bases stayed unmatched. One entry per CDR3 protein results from TCRdb running MiXCR on the 5' RACE reads. The sample shows about 900,000 distinct CDR3 sequences, more than 9% of them seen only once. All donors comprised healthy Caucasians. These same records also appear under a second study, on yellow fever vaccine responses in identical twins.

The V call is TRBV7-6, the J call TRBJ2-7; TRBD1 matches at 7 bases. The sequenced material came from PBMCs. This clonotype was obtained from a woman aged 18 to 35 in good health. CDR3 DNA: TGTGCCAGCAGCCCTGGGGCTGACAGGGAGTACAACGAGCAGTACTTC. As protein: CASSPGADREYNEQYF.